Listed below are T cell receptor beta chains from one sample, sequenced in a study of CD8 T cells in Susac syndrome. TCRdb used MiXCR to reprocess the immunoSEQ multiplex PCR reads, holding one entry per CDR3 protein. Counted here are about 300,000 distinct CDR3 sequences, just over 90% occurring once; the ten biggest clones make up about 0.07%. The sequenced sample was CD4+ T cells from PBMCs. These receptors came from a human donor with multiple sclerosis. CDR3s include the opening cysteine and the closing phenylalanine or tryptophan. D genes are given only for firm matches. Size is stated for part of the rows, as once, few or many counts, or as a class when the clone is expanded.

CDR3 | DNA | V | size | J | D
CASSWNQGAGVAYNEQFF | TGCGCCAGCAGCTGGAATCAAGGAGCGGGAGTTGCCTACAATGAGCAGTTCTTC | TRBV4-3 | NA | TRBJ2-1 | TRBD2
CASSQGLDFEQFF | TGTGCCAGCAGCCAAGGGCTCGATTTTGAGCAGTTCTTC | TRBV3-1 | NA | TRBJ2-1 | NA
CASSDLLYTQYF | TGTGCCAGCAGCGACCTGCTTTATACGCAGTATTTT | TRBV6-2/TRBV6-3 | NA | TRBJ2-3 | NA
CASSVPGTSYNEQFF | TGTGCCAGCAGTGTTCCAGGGACCTCATACAATGAGCAGTTCTTC | TRBV25-1 | NA | TRBJ2-1 | NA
CASSLDPTAGGSTDTQYF | TGCGCCAGCAGCTTGGATCCAACCGCAGGGGGCTCCACAGATACGCAGTATTTT | TRBV5-1 | NA | TRBJ2-3 | TRBD1
CAWSGGRANTGELFF | TGTGCCTGGAGTGGGGGCAGGGCGAACACCGGGGAGCTGTTTTTT | TRBV30 | NA | TRBJ2-2 | NA
CASTSQQLAEAFF | TGTGCCAGCACCTCCCAGCAACTCGCTGAAGCTTTCTTT | TRBV6-5 | NA | TRBJ1-1 | NA
CASSRGLAGPTDTQYF | TGTGCCAGCAGCCGCGGACTAGCGGGACCCACAGATACGCAGTATTTT | TRBV12-3/TRBV12-4 | NA | TRBJ2-3 | TRBD2
CSILRWTRASETQYF | TGCAGCATTCTCCGTTGGACACGGGCAAGTGAGACCCAGTACTTC | TRBV29-1 | NA | TRBJ2-5 | NA
CASSWYRGDARAYEQYF | TGTGCCAGCAGTTGGTACAGGGGAGACGCCCGGGCATACGAGCAGTACTTC | TRBV12-3/TRBV12-4 | NA | TRBJ2-7 | TRBD1
CASSPRTGSTDTQYF | TGTGCCAGCAGTCCTAGGACAGGGAGCACAGATACGCAGTATTTT | TRBV12-3/TRBV12-4 | few | TRBJ2-3 | TRBD1
CASINLPGNEQFF | TGTGCCAGCATCAATCTACCCGGCAATGAGCAGTTCTTC | TRBV12-3/TRBV12-4 | once | TRBJ2-1 | NA
CSVEGDRGSGTSGYTF | TGCAGCGTTGAAGGTGACAGGGGGAGTGGTACTAGTGGCTACACCTTC | TRBV29-1 | NA | TRBJ1-2 | TRBD1
CASSIEGQGNQPQHF | TGTGCCAGTAGTATTGAGGGACAGGGGAATCAGCCCCAGCATTTT | TRBV19 | NA | TRBJ1-5 | TRBD1
CASTPSGQGNEQFF | TGTGCCAGCACCCCGTCGGGTCAGGGGAATGAGCAGTTCTTC | TRBV9 | NA | TRBJ2-1 | NA
CASSPRTSTYEQYF | TGTGCCAGCAGCCCGCGGACAAGTACCTACGAGCAGTACTTC | TRBV3-1 | NA | TRBJ2-7 | NA
CASSRSGETYEQYF | TGTGCCAGCAGCCGTAGCGGGGAGACCTACGAGCAGTACTTC | TRBV7-9 | NA | TRBJ2-7 | TRBD2
CASSFRATGANTEAFF | TGTGCCAGCAGCTTTCGTGCTACCGGGGCGAACACTGAAGCTTTCTTT | TRBV5-6 | once | TRBJ1-1 | NA
CASSAPGQGYNEQYF | TGCGCCAGCAGCGCCCCCGGACAGGGGTACAACGAGCAGTACTTC | TRBV5-1 | NA | TRBJ2-7 | TRBD1
CASSHHLLDRAYEQYF | TGTGCCAGCAGCCACCACCTTCTGGACAGGGCGTACGAGCAGTACTTC | TRBV3-1 | NA | TRBJ2-7 | TRBD1
CASSPGDTNTEAFF | TGTGCCAGCTCACCTGGGGACACAAACACTGAAGCTTTCTTT | TRBV18 | NA | TRBJ1-1 | NA
CASGTSGSLRTGELFF | TGTGCCAGCGGGACTAGCGGGAGTCTTAGAACCGGGGAGCTGTTTTTT | TRBV19 | NA | TRBJ2-2 | TRBD2
CASSLSGANEKLFF | TGTGCCAGCAGCTTATCAGGGGCTAATGAAAAACTGTTTTTT | TRBV7-2 | once | TRBJ1-4 | NA
CASSQDRFQETQYF | TGTGCCAGCAGCCAAGACAGGTTTCAAGAGACCCAGTACTTC | TRBV5-4 | NA | TRBJ2-5 | NA
CAWARDRGSGEQFF | TGTGCCTGGGCGCGGGACAGGGGTAGTGGTGAGCAGTTCTTC | TRBV30 | NA | TRBJ2-1 | TRBD1
CASSLRASGRAGEQFF | TGTGCCAGCAGCCTAAGGGCTAGCGGGAGGGCCGGTGAGCAGTTCTTC | TRBV7-3 | NA | TRBJ2-1 | TRBD2
CASSLIDPGELFF | TGTGCCAGCAGCTTAATAGACCCCGGGGAGCTGTTTTTT | TRBV11-3 | NA | TRBJ2-2 | NA
CASSTSGTGTYGYTF | TGCGCCAGCAGCACATCCGGGACAGGGACTTATGGCTACACCTTC | TRBV5-1 | NA | TRBJ1-2 | TRBD1